This is a list of T cell receptor beta chains from one sample in a study of human T cells and chemical hapten exposure. In TCRdb, the RACE reads were re-called with MiXCR into one record per CDR3 protein. There are some 330,000 distinct CDR3 sequences in the sample; 5.5% occur only once, and around 8% lies in the top ten. The sequencing used whole blood, collected in connection with sensitization to the hapten diphenylcyclopropenone (DPC). The receptors shown here come from a woman between 18 and 29 years old with alopecia areata. Some clones in this sample may be carry-over from other donors' samples. CDR3s include the opening cysteine and the closing phenylalanine or tryptophan. Each record gives: D gene, J gene, clone size, V gene, CDR3 protein, CDR3 DNA. D genes are given only for firm matches. Clone size is stated in some rows and not others, as once, few, many or a class when expanded.

D: .
J: TRBJ1-4
size: .
V: TRBV20-1
CDR3: CSAKKNGATNEKLFF
DNA: TGCAGTGCTAAAAAAAACGGTGCAACTAATGAAAAACTGTTTTTT

D: .
J: TRBJ2-1
size: few
V: TRBV14
CDR3: CASSQDPADSYNEQFF
DNA: TGTGCCAGCAGCCAAGACCCCGCCGACTCTTACAATGAGCAGTTCTTC

D: TRBD1
J: TRBJ1-1
size: few
V: TRBV15
CDR3: CATSRGTLTGRSEAFF
DNA: TGTGCCACCAGCAGAGGTACTTTGACAGGGCGATCTGAAGCTTTCTTT

D: TRBD1
J: TRBJ1-1
size: many
V: TRBV6-5
CDR3: CASGRTGARVAFF
DNA: TGTGCCAGCGGCAGAACAGGGGCCAGGGTGGCTTTCTTT

D: .
J: TRBJ2-7
size: many
V: TRBV12-3/TRBV12-4
CDR3: CASSLSLGVTEQYF
DNA: TGTGCCAGCAGTTTAAGCTTAGGGGTTACAGAGCAGTACTTC

D: .
J: TRBJ1-1
size: many
V: TRBV6-2/TRBV6-3
CDR3: CASLPGVWTTEAFF
DNA: TGTGCCAGCCTGCCGGGGGTGTGGACCACTGAAGCTTTCTTT

D: .
J: TRBJ2-7
size: .
V: TRBV28
CDR3: CASSFLTNSYEQYF
DNA: TGTGCCAGCAGTTTCCTGACAAATTCCTACGAGCAGTACTTC

D: TRBD2
J: TRBJ2-7
size: .
V: TRBV7-9
CDR3: CASSPTSGGYELYF
DNA: TGTGCCAGCAGCCCAACTAGCGGGGGGTACGAGCTGTACTTC

D: .
J: TRBJ2-3
size: many
V: TRBV12-3/TRBV12-4
CDR3: CASTPRAGFTDTQYF
DNA: TGTGCCAGCACCCCTCGGGCGGGGTTCACAGATACGCAGTATTTT

D: .
J: TRBJ1-5
size: few
V: TRBV12-3/TRBV12-4
CDR3: CASRPGTGNQPQHF
DNA: TGTGCCAGCAGGCCAGGGACTGGCAATCAGCCCCAGCATTTT

D: .
J: TRBJ2-7
size: many
V: TRBV6-2/TRBV6-3
CDR3: CASSYLTGALGEQYF
DNA: TGTGCCAGCAGTTACTTGACGGGGGCCCTGGGGGAGCAGTACTTC

D: TRBD1
J: TRBJ2-7
size: .
V: TRBV6-5
CDR3: CASRWGTGSYEQYF
DNA: TGTGCCAGCAGGTGGGGGACAGGGTCCTACGAGCAGTACTTC

D: TRBD2
J: TRBJ2-7
size: .
V: TRBV20-1
CDR3: CSVGRGGTYEQYF
DNA: TGCAGTGTTGGGCGGGGGGGAACCTACGAGCAGTACTTC

D: TRBD2
J: TRBJ2-5
size: few
V: TRBV2
CDR3: CASNQRGPLQETQYF
DNA: TGTGCCAGCAATCAGCGGGGGCCACTCCAAGAGACCCAGTACTTC

D: .
J: TRBJ2-7
size: many
V: TRBV27
CDR3: CASSLSAGADEQYF
DNA: TGTGCCAGCAGTTTAAGCGCAGGGGCGGACGAGCAGTACTTC

D: .
J: TRBJ1-5
size: few
V: TRBV12-3/TRBV12-4
CDR3: CASSLIGRRNQPQHF
DNA: TGTGCCAGCAGTTTAATCGGTCGGCGCAATCAGCCCCAGCATTTT

D: .
J: TRBJ2-7
size: many
V: TRBV11-2
CDR3: CASSIQSGSRYF
DNA: TGTGCCAGCAGCATACAGTCAGGGTCCCGGTACTTC

D: .
J: TRBJ1-1
size: few
V: TRBV7-2
CDR3: CASSLVEGLNTEAFF
DNA: TGTGCCAGCAGCTTAGTAGAGGGGCTTAACACTGAAGCTTTCTTT

D: TRBD1
J: TRBJ2-6
size: many
V: TRBV13
CDR3: CASSSSRDRASGANVLTF
DNA: TGTGCCAGCAGCTCGAGCCGGGACAGGGCCTCTGGGGCCAACGTCCTGACTTTC

D: TRBD1
J: TRBJ1-3
size: few
V: TRBV7-9
CDR3: CASSPAGGSGNTIYF
DNA: TGTGCCAGCAGCCCAGCAGGGGGCTCTGGAAACACCATATATTTT

D: TRBD2
J: TRBJ2-3
size: many
V: TRBV6-6
CDR3: CASGGGSTDTQYF
DNA: TGTGCCAGTGGCGGGGGGTCCACAGATACGCAGTATTTT

D: TRBD1
J: TRBJ1-6
size: few
V: TRBV6-6
CDR3: CASSRGRQGNSPLHF
DNA: TGTGCCAGCAGCAGAGGGAGACAGGGTAATTCACCCCTCCACTTT

D: TRBD2
J: TRBJ2-1
size: few
V: TRBV20-1
CDR3: CSARNARTSGGASEFF
DNA: TGCAGTGCTAGGAACGCCCGGACTAGCGGGGGGGCTTCTGAGTTCTTC

D: .
J: TRBJ2-3
size: many
V: TRBV28
CDR3: CASSFGRRSGDTQYF
DNA: TGTGCCAGCAGCTTCGGTCGGCGGTCGGGGGATACGCAGTATTTT

D: TRBD2
J: TRBJ2-5
size: .
V: TRBV12-3/TRBV12-4
CDR3: CASSLTQGGGTQYF
DNA: TGTGCCAGCAGTCTGACCCAAGGCGGGGGGACCCAGTACTTC

D: TRBD1
J: TRBJ1-6
size: many
V: TRBV6-5
CDR3: CASHTGGWSYNSPLHF
DNA: TGTGCCAGCCATACAGGGGGCTGGTCCTATAATTCACCCCTCCACTTT

D: .
J: TRBJ1-5
size: .
V: TRBV7-2
CDR3: CASSQGSGISNQPQHF
DNA: TGTGCCAGCAGCCAAGGAAGTGGTATTAGCAATCAGCCCCAGCATTTT

D: .
J: TRBJ2-4
size: many
V: TRBV5-1
CDR3: CASSLEKNIQYF
DNA: TGCGCCAGCAGCTTGGAAAAAAACATTCAGTACTTC

D: .
J: TRBJ1-4
size: many
V: TRBV6-5
CDR3: CASSYLDTRDEKLFF
DNA: TGTGCCAGCAGTTACCTGGACACCCGGGATGAAAAACTGTTTTTT

D: .
J: TRBJ2-7
size: few
V: TRBV5-6
CDR3: CASSPDSPYEQYF
DNA: TGTGCCAGCAGCCCGGACTCTCCCTACGAGCAGTACTTC

D: .
J: TRBJ2-3
size: few
V: TRBV21-1
CDR3: CASSKDRTASTDTQYF
DNA: TGTGCCAGCAGCAAAGACCGGACAGCTAGCACAGATACGCAGTATTTT

D: .
J: TRBJ1-2
size: .
V: TRBV9
CDR3: CASSPRQFGTYGYTF
DNA: TGTGCCAGCAGCCCCCGACAGTTTGGGACTTATGGCTACACCTTC

D: .
J: TRBJ2-5
size: .
V: TRBV12-3/TRBV12-4
CDR3: CASSLQEGAIPETQYF
DNA: TGTGCCAGCAGTTTACAGGAAGGGGCAATTCCGGAGACCCAGTACTTC

D: .
J: TRBJ2-1
size: .
V: TRBV6-2/TRBV6-3
CDR3: CASSERNEQFF
DNA: TGTGCCAGCAGTGAAAGGAATGAGCAGTTCTTC

D: TRBD1
J: TRBJ1-4
size: many
V: TRBV4-2
CDR3: CASSLTTDRGRDEKLFF
DNA: TGTGCCAGCAGCCTCACTACGGACAGGGGGCGTGATGAAAAACTGTTTTTT

D: .
J: TRBJ2-7
size: many
V: TRBV6-2/TRBV6-3
CDR3: CASSSQGLGGDEQYF
DNA: TGTGCCAGCAGTTCTCAAGGGCTGGGCGGGGACGAGCAGTACTTC

D: .
J: TRBJ1-4
size: .
V: TRBV11-1
CDR3: CASRASNEKLFF
DNA: TGTGCCAGCAGGGCGTCTAATGAAAAACTGTTTTTT

D: .
J: TRBJ1-2
size: many
V: TRBV15
CDR3: CATSREKGEGYGYTF
DNA: TGTGCCACCAGCAGAGAGAAGGGGGAAGGCTATGGCTACACCTTC

D: TRBD2
J: TRBJ2-3
size: few
V: TRBV2
CDR3: CASKGLATDTQYF
DNA: TGTGCCAGCAAAGGACTAGCAACAGATACGCAGTATTTT

D: TRBD1
J: TRBJ2-3
size: .
V: TRBV12-3/TRBV12-4
CDR3: CASRLDRGTRVADTQYF
DNA: TGTGCCAGCAGGCTTGACAGGGGGACGAGGGTAGCAGATACGCAGTATTTT

D: .
J: TRBJ2-7
size: .
V: TRBV7-8
CDR3: CASCQEGLYEQYF
DNA: TGTGCCAGCTGTCAGGAGGGGCTGTACGAGCAGTACTTC

D: .
J: TRBJ2-1
size: few
V: TRBV12-3/TRBV12-4
CDR3: CASRPRRGSYNEQFF
DNA: TGTGCCAGCAGACCCCGGAGGGGGTCCTACAATGAGCAGTTCTTC

D: TRBD2
J: TRBJ2-6
size: few
V: TRBV2
CDR3: CASSAHSGSKSGANVLTF
DNA: TGTGCCAGCAGTGCGCATAGCGGGTCGAAATCTGGGGCCAACGTCCTGACTTTC

D: .
J: TRBJ1-3
size: many
V: TRBV12-3/TRBV12-4
CDR3: CASSYSVSGGNTIYF
DNA: TGTGCCAGCAGCTACAGTGTGTCGGGTGGAAACACCATATATTTT

D: .
J: TRBJ1-1
size: few
V: TRBV9
CDR3: CASSVVLGAGTEAFF
DNA: TGTGCCAGCAGCGTAGTTCTGGGGGCAGGCACTGAAGCTTTCTTT

D: .
J: TRBJ1-5
size: .
V: TRBV4-1
CDR3: CTSSQAAYSNQPQHF
DNA: TGCACCAGCAGCCAGGCAGCCTATAGCAATCAGCCCCAGCATTTT

D: .
J: TRBJ1-2
size: few
V: TRBV7-2
CDR3: CASSLRTENYGYTF
DNA: TGTGCCAGCAGCTTAAGGACAGAGAACTATGGCTACACCTTC

D: .
J: TRBJ1-4
size: many
V: TRBV10-3
CDR3: CAISDGGEKLFF
DNA: TGTGCCATCAGTGACGGGGGTGAAAAACTGTTTTTT

D: .
J: TRBJ1-1
size: .
V: TRBV7-9
CDR3: CACSLEPGKNTEAFF
DNA: TGTGCCTGCAGCTTAGAACCCGGGAAGAACACTGAAGCTTTCTTT

D: .
J: TRBJ2-3
size: many
V: TRBV29-1
CDR3: CSAPIDRGDTQYF
DNA: TGCAGCGCCCCGATCGATCGTGGAGATACGCAGTATTTT

D: .
J: TRBJ1-1
size: few
V: TRBV7-9
CDR3: CASNGHLGDTEAFF
DNA: TGTGCCAGCAACGGGCACTTAGGGGACACTGAAGCTTTCTTT

D: .
J: TRBJ1-2
size: few
V: TRBV29-1
CDR3: CSVLAGGAFGYTF
DNA: TGCAGCGTTTTGGCGGGGGGCGCGTTTGGCTACACCTTC

D: TRBD1
J: TRBJ2-5
size: few
V: TRBV29-1
CDR3: CSVRGRDRETQYF
DNA: TGCAGCGTTAGGGGGCGGGACAGGGAGACCCAGTACTTC